This entry features one T cell receptor (beta chain) sequence. These data come from a study of blood T cell repertoires in COVID-19. The overall study: Donors in the United States, Italy and Spain gave samples during acute or convalescent COVID-19.

Data came from immunoSEQ multiplex PCR; TCRdb stores just in-frame clones and leaves some out. The sample records 100,000 to 150,000 clones, approximately 89% being singletons. Sequencing was performed on peripheral blood. This clonotype originated in a man aged 50 or older with acute or convalescent COVID-19.

CDR3 bases: TGTGCCAGCAGCAAAATTATGGGGGGTGACTGTATAAACTATGGCTACACCTTC. Its translation: CASSKIMGGDCINYGYTF. V and J are TRBV21-1 and TRBJ1-2. TRBV21-1 is shown as a pseudogene. This CDR3 has 18 amino acids.